Listed here are 18 T cell receptor beta chains from one sample, sequenced in a study of PD-1 blockade in classical Hodgkin lymphoma. Relapses following autologous stem cell transplantation were seen in all patients, with brentuximab vedotin exposure varying. TCRdb keeps only in-frame clones here, not all; method: immunoSEQ multiplex PCR. This sample yields under 30,000 clones, of which approximately 82% are seen a single time; more than 9% belongs to the top ten. The sample was peripheral blood mononuclear cells (PBMCs), taken before the second cycle of nivolumab. The source of these receptors is a human donor with classical Hodgkin lymphoma.

This clone was recorded a few times. The chain links TRBV6-5 to TRBJ1-5; 8 nucleotides agree with TRBD1. The junction had 5 bases not matched to a gene; V was cut back by 6 bases and J by 4 bases. CDR1 is MNHEY, CDR2 SVGAGI, per germline. This CDR3 region has 14 residues. CDR3 region: CASRNRGDNQPQHF. CDR3 nucleotide sequence: TGTGCCAGCAGAAACAGGGGGGATAATCAGCCCCAGCATTTT.

The chain is built from TRBV10-3 and TRBJ2-2; D is unresolved. V was trimmed by 0 bases and J by 6 bases, leaving 2 bases between them. Per the germline V gene, CDR1 is ENHRY and CDR2 is SYGVKD. The CDR3 loop spans 12 amino acids. CDR3 protein: CAISESPGELFF. The CDR3 DNA follows: TGTGCCATCAGTGAGTCCCCCGGGGAGCTGTTTTTT.

Concerning this clone itself: An end of the junction does not agree with germline; a read error may underlie this. This sample includes further DNA sequences coding for the same CDR3. The gene calls are TRBV9 and TRBJ1-1; D gene unclear. The CDR3 totals 13 residues. The germline V gene encodes CDR1 SGDLS and CDR2 YYNGEE. CDR3 sequence (DNA): TGTGCCAGCAGCGTAGAAATGAACACTGAAGCCTTCTTT. Protein sequence: CASSVEMNTEAFF.

The chain is built from TRBV7-2 and TRBJ2-1; 11 nucleotides line up with TRBD1. The CDR3 spans 16 residues. V trimming: 5 bases; J trimming: 8 bases; junction bases outside the gene matches: 11. The germline CDR1 and CDR2 sequences are SGHTA and FQGNSA. CDR3 sequence: CASSQQGQGVRYEQFF. The CDR3 DNA reads as TGTGCCAGCAGCCAGCAGGGACAGGGGGTCCGCTATGAGCAGTTCTTC.

V is TRBV10-3 and J is TRBJ2-3; the D gene is possibly TRBD2 (5 bases). The germline gives CDR1 ENHRY, CDR2 SYGVKD. CDR3 size: 14 residues. The V and J ends lost 7 bases and 2 bases respectively, with 13 bases between them. The CDR3 region has the DNA TGTGCCATCACCAAGAGGACTGACACAGATACGCAGTATTTT. This codes for CAITKRTDTDTQYF.

The chain couples TRBV5-4 to TRBJ2-7; the D gene is possibly TRBD2 (5 bases). The CDR3 is made up of 14 amino acids. In germline, CDR1 is SGHNT, CDR2 YYREEE (reference sequence). Trimming pared 4 bases from V and 4 bases from J, leaving 15 bases between. In DNA form, the CDR3 reads TGTGCCAGCAGCCCGGGATCGAGACCGTACGAGCAGTACTTC. Its translation: CASSPGSRPYEQYF.

The chain carries TRBV27 and TRBJ2-1; 7 bases are shared with TRBD1. J lost 0 bases, V lost 6 bases, and 8 bases had no gene match. Germline V gene sequence: CDR1 MNHEY, CDR2 SMNVEV (reference sequence). The CDR3 consists of 16 residues. The CDR3 spells CASSLTGSSSYNEQFF. In DNA, the CDR3 is TGTGCCAGCAGCCTGACAGGGTCCAGCTCCTACAATGAGCAGTTCTTC.

The genes are TRBV2 and TRBJ1-6, with D hard to call. The CDR3 has 14 residues. Deletions cut 3 bases from V and 7 bases from J, with 10 bases between. From germline, CDR1 is SNHLY and CDR2 FYNNEI. The DNA of the CDR3 is TGTGCCAGCAGTGAGGACTCACTAAATTCACCCCTCCACTTT. It yields the protein CASSEDSLNSPLHF. Using reference TRBV2 and TRBJ1-6 for the parts outside the CDR3, the full variable domain is EPEVTQTPSHQVTQMGQEVILRCVPISNHLYFYWYRQILGQKVEFLVSFYNNEISEKSEIFDDQFSVERPDGSNFTLKIRSTKLEDSAMYFCASSEDSLNSPLHFGNGTRLTVT.

The rearrangement uses TRBV10-3 and TRBJ2-7, with D possibly being TRBD2 (6 bases). The CDR3 is 14 amino acids. Trimming stripped 5 bases from V and 7 bases from J, with 18 bases between. CDR1 is ENHRY and CDR2 is SYGVKD in the germline V gene. The DNA for the CDR3 is TGTGCCATCAGTTTCGACGGGAGCTTGGGGGAGCAGTACTTC. Its protein product is CAISFDGSLGEQYF.

The rearrangement uses TRBV9 and TRBJ1-5, with a possible D match to TRBD1 (6 bases). Germline V gene lookup returns CDR1 SGDLS and CDR2 YYNGEE. The CDR3 contains 14 residues. V lost 4 bases, J lost 9 bases, and 17 bases lay in between. This CDR3 reads CASSPGQSPWPQHF. CDR3 bases: TGTGCCAGCAGCCCCGGACAGTCTCCCTGGCCCCAGCATTTT.

The V call is TRBV30, the J call TRBJ2-7; a possible D gene is TRBD1 (6 bases). V was clipped by 1 base and J by 6 bases, with 7 bases between them. The CDR3 consists of 11 residues. Germline CDR1 and CDR2: GTSNPN and SVGIG (reference sequence). The CDR3 nucleotides are TGTGCCTGGAGTGCGACAGGCGAGCAGTACTTC. This gives the protein CAWSATGEQYF.

V gene TRBV6-5 combines with J gene TRBJ1-2; maybe TRBD1 (6 bases). V dropped 5 bases and J dropped 4 bases, with 17 bases sitting between them. Germline V gene lookup returns CDR1 MNHEY and CDR2 SVGAGI. The CDR3 runs 15 residues. The CDR3 region has the DNA TGTGCCAGCAGTCTCCCGGACAGCAACGCCTATGGCTACACCTTC. Its protein product is CASSLPDSNAYGYTF.

The genes are TRBV19 and TRBJ2-7; the match to TRBD1 covers 11 bases. The germline CDR1 and CDR2 sequences are LNHDA and SQIVND (reference sequence). This CDR3 spans 16 amino acids. Trimming cost V 1 base and J 1 base; bases outside gene matches: 3. The CDR3 bases are TGTGCCAGTAGTATAGGTGGGACAGGGGGGTCCTACGAGCAGTACTTC. Its translation is CASSIGGTGGSYEQYF.

V is TRBV15 and J is TRBJ2-1; tentatively, D is TRBD1 or TRBD2 (5 bases each). CDR3 size: 16 residues. Trimming took 0 bases from V and 3 from J, leaving 12 bases between them. Germline-derived CDR1 and CDR2 are LNHNV and YYDKDF (reference sequence). The CDR3 is CATSRERGVVYNEQFF. DNA of the CDR3: TGTGCCACCAGCAGAGAACGGGGCGTGGTCTACAATGAGCAGTTCTTC.

Comment on this clone: One junction end disagrees with the germline gene, perhaps due to a read error. The chain is built from TRBV7-2 and TRBJ2-3, with 7 bases identical to TRBD1. Germline loops: CDR1 SGHTA, CDR2 FQGNSA. The CDR3 consists of 16 residues. The CDR3 sequence: CASSLAARGITGTQYF. DNA of the CDR3: TGTGCCAGCAGCTTAGCGGCCAGGGGGATCACAGGTACGCAGTATTTT.

This clone was observed a handful of times. This chain links TRBV25-1 with TRBJ1-1; 11 bases are a match to TRBD1. V lost 7 bases to trimming and J lost 4 bases; unmatched junction nucleotides: 5. The CDR3 covers 14 residues. CDR1 is MGHDK, CDR2 SYGVNS, per germline. The CDR3, as DNA: TGTGCCAGCACCCGGGGGACAGGGGGCACTGAAGCTTTCTTT. It codes for CASTRGTGGTEAFF.

The chain employs TRBV10-3 and TRBJ1-1; D uncertain. Trimming stripped 3 bases from V and 1 base from J, with 9 bases between. This CDR3 has 14 residues. Germline assignment: CDR1 ENHRY and CDR2 SYGVKD. The CDR3 bases are TGTGCCATCAGTGAAAACAACGCGAACACTGAAGCTTTCTTT. Protein sequence: CAISENNANTEAFF.

This rearrangement joins TRBV4-2 to TRBJ1-2, with D uncertain. The CDR3 has 17 residues. V lost 0 bases, J lost 2 bases, and 16 bases lay in between. In germline, CDR1 is LGHNA, CDR2 YNFKEQ. In nucleotides, the CDR3 is TGTGCCAGCAGCCAAGAGTGGGCCCGCAGAGGCAACTATGGCTACACCTTC. Encoded protein: CASSQEWARRGNYGYTF.